These 17 T cell receptor beta chains were sequenced from one sample in a study of T cells in Graves' hyperthyroidism and ophthalmopathy. Amplification targeted TCR beta CDR3 regions from RNA transcripts. Initially, a first-round RT-PCR of the TCR CDR3 employed the HTBI primer set. One entry per CDR3 protein results from TCRdb running MiXCR on the multiplex PCR reads. The sample yields under 550,000 distinct CDR3 sequences, 15% to 20% seen once. Sample: blood. The receptors shown here come from a man aged 35-49 years with Graves' ophthalmopathy.

This rearrangement joins TRBV29-1 to TRBJ2-2, with 7 bases fitting TRBD2. The CDR3 extends over 13 amino acids. The germline CDR1 and CDR2 sequences are SQVTM and ANQGSEA. V lost 8 bases to trimming and J lost 3 bases; unmatched junction nucleotides: 6. The CDR3 sequence: CSYRGDHTGELFF. As DNA, the CDR3 is TGCAGCTACCGGGGGGACCACACCGGGGAGCTGTTTTTT.

The table lists this clonotype with many counts. This rearrangement joins TRBV5-4 to TRBJ2-1; possibly TRBD1 for D (5 bases). V was cut by 3 bases and J by 4 bases, with 8 bases left in between. The CDR3 has 13 amino acids. The germline gives CDR1 SGHNT, CDR2 YYREEE (reference sequence). This CDR3 reads CASSYNRYNEQFF. In nucleotides, the CDR3 is TGTGCCAGCAGCTATAACAGGTACAATGAGCAGTTCTTC.

This rearrangement joins TRBV5-4 to TRBJ1-5, with no clear D. The ends were cut back, 2 bases at V and 16 bases at J, with 10 bases in the middle. Germline loops: CDR1 SGHNT, CDR2 YYREEE (reference sequence). The CDR3 has 10 residues. The CDR3 protein is CASSLIPRHF. The DNA of the CDR3 is TGTGCCAGCAGCTTAATCCCACGCCATTTT.

The chain joins TRBV20-1 to TRBJ1-4, with D perhaps TRBD1 (5 bases). Germline loops: CDR1 DFQATT, CDR2 SNEGSKA (reference sequence). The CDR3 is 15 amino acids. The V end lost 0 bases, the J end lost 8 bases, and 16 bases lay between the germline ends. The CDR3 loop is CSARDQGGVYEKLFF. The CDR3 DNA is TGCAGTGCTAGAGATCAAGGAGGGGTATACGAAAAACTGTTTTTT.

The table lists this clonotype with many counts. This chain uses TRBV7-3 with TRBJ2-1; D is undetermined. Germline loops: CDR1 SGHTA, CDR2 FQGTGA. This CDR3 is 15 amino acids long. With 5 bases removed from V and 2 bases from J, the gap between germline ends came to 13 bases. The CDR3 DNA sequence: TGTGCCAGCAGCGCGACCCTTCTTACCTACAATGAGCAGTTCTTC. This translates into CASSATLLTYNEQFF. The full variable domain, its missing parts supplied by reference TRBV7-3 and TRBJ2-1, is GAGVSQTPSNKVTEKGKYVELRCDPISGHTALYWYRQSLGQGPEFLIYFQGTGAADDSGLPNDRFFAVRPEGSVSTLKIQRTERGDSAVYLCASSATLLTYNEQFFGPGTRLTVL.

The chain links TRBV12-5 to TRBJ2-7, with a tentative D call TRBD1 (5 bases). Trimming shortened V by 8 bases and J by 5 bases, and 25 bases separated the two germline ends. CDR1 LGHNT and CDR2 FRNRAP come from the germline V gene. This CDR3 has 16 amino acids. The CDR3 DNA follows: TGTGCTAGTTCTAGTATATTCCCCTCAGGGCCAGACGAGCAGTACTTC. Translated: CASSSIFPSGPDEQYF.

This clonotype was seen repeatedly, ten times or more. The chain employs TRBV11-2 and TRBJ2-7, with a weak D call TRBD1 (5 bases). Trimming cost V 2 bases and J 1 base, with 6 bases left between them. Germline V gene lookup returns CDR1 SGHAT and CDR2 FQNNGV. This CDR3 is 13 amino acids long. The DNA of the CDR3 is TGTGCCAGCAGCTTACCAGGGTCCTACGAGCAGTACTTC. This encodes CASSLPGSYEQYF.

This clonotype appeared many times. The V and J genes are TRBV12-3 or TRBV12-4 and TRBJ1-1, with a possible D match to TRBD1 (5 bases). With 3 bases removed from V and 7 bases from J, the gap between germline ends came to 18 bases. The CDR3 spans 15 residues. DNA for the CDR3: TGTGCCAGCAGTTTTTTGACCCTTAGGGGCAATGAAGCTTTCTTT. It yields the protein CASSFLTLRGNEAFF.

In its sample, this clonotype was seen many times. The chain recombines TRBV2 with TRBJ1-2; no definite D call. Germline V gives CDR1 SNHLY, CDR2 FYNNEI. This CDR3 is built from 12 residues. V lost 5 bases to trimming and J lost 5 bases, with 9 bases between them. The CDR3 region has the DNA TGTGCCAGCAGTAACATGGTGTATGGCTACACCTTC. Amino acid sequence: CASSNMVYGYTF. Based on the CDR3 plus reference TRBV2 and TRBJ1-2, the full variable domain is EPEVTQTPSHQVTQMGQEVILRCVPISNHLYFYWYRQILGQKVEFLVSFYNNEISEKSEIFDDQFSVERPDGSNFTLKIRSTKLEDSAMYFCASSNMVYGYTFGSGTRLTVV.

This clonotype has more than one count but fewer than ten. The chain has TRBV6-6 and TRBJ2-1; D gene unclear. The ends were cut back, 2 bases at V and 5 bases at J, with 13 bases in the middle. Germline CDR1 and CDR2: MNHNY and SVGAGI (reference sequence). The length of the CDR3 is 15 residues. The CDR3 spells CASSYGGRFHNEQFF. The CDR3 coding sequence is TGTGCCAGCAGTTACGGTGGGCGGTTCCACAATGAGCAGTTCTTC.

The chain carries TRBV30 and TRBJ1-2; tentative D call: TRBD1 (6 bases). Germline V gene lookup returns CDR1 GTSNPN and CDR2 SVGIG (reference sequence). This CDR3 spans 13 amino acids. The V and J ends lost 5 bases and 2 bases respectively, with 12 bases between them. CDR3 in DNA: TGTGCCTGGGTGACACAGGGAAACTATGGCTACACCTTC. Translating gives CAWVTQGNYGYTF.

The chain links TRBV30 to TRBJ2-1, with 7 bases aligning to TRBD1. The CDR3 contains 14 residues. Looked up from germline, CDR1 is GTSNPN and CDR2 is SVGIG (reference sequence). V was pared by 4 bases and J by 0 bases, with 3 bases of the junction left unmatched. The CDR3 protein is CAWTRTGSYNEQFF. The CDR3 coding sequence is TGTGCCTGGACTCGGACAGGCTCCTACAATGAGCAGTTCTTC.

The V and J genes are TRBV5-1 and TRBJ2-2; 11 bases are shared with TRBD2. V shed 0 bases and J 6 bases; nucleotides not matched to a gene: 1. Germline V gene lookup returns CDR1 SGHRS and CDR2 YFSETQ. This CDR3 is built from 15 residues. The CDR3 nucleotides are TGCGCCAGCAGCTTGGAACTAGCGGGGGCCGGGGAGCTGTTTTTT. This encodes CASSLELAGAGELFF.

This clonotype came up a few times. J is TRBJ2-3 and V is TRBV27; D gene uncertain. Germline loops: CDR1 MNHEY, CDR2 SMNVEV (reference sequence). This CDR3 region has 12 residues. V was pared by 5 bases and J by 5 bases, with 8 bases between. CDR3 sequence reads: CASSDPGDTQYF. The CDR3, as DNA: TGTGCCAGCAGTGATCCGGGAGATACGCAGTATTTT.

Ten or more counts support this clonotype. This chain links TRBV28 with TRBJ1-5; tentative D call: TRBD1 (5 bases). This CDR3 comprises 15 residues. The germline V gene has CDR1 MDHEN and CDR2 SYDVKM. The ends were cut back, 5 bases at V and 9 bases at J, with 20 bases in the middle. CDR3 loop: CASSLRRDAKGPQHF. DNA for the CDR3: TGTGCCAGCAGTCTCCGTAGGGACGCTAAGGGGCCCCAGCATTTT.

The chain couples TRBV7-6 to TRBJ1-6; D gene ambiguous. The V gene's germline CDR1 is SGHVS and CDR2 FNYEAQ. V was clipped by 2 bases and J by 0 bases, with 11 bases between them. This CDR3 is built from 17 residues. The CDR3 DNA reads TGTGCCAGCAGCTTAATGGCAGAGAGCTCCTATAATTCACCCCTCCACTTT. Its translation is CASSLMAESSYNSPLHF.

This clonotype appeared many times. V and J are TRBV11-2 and TRBJ2-3; unclear D gene. This CDR3 spans 17 amino acids. The V end was cut by 5 bases, the J end by 2 bases, with 20 bases between. Germline CDR1 and CDR2: SGHAT and FQNNGV. CDR3 residues: CASSPVRVRGLTDTQYF. The CDR3 DNA reads as TGTGCCAGCAGCCCGGTACGGGTGCGCGGCCTCACAGATACGCAGTATTTT.